The table lists the clone carrying this T cell receptor (beta chain) with a few counts. The antigen is not known. The DNA is left out, because the CDR3 cannot be placed on it with certainty; the CDR3 is given as TCRdb lists it. This entry is derived from a study of CD8 T cells in ankylosing spondylitis. Study outcomes and limitations: Seemingly characteristic of ankylosing spondylitis blood was a TCR beta motif consisting of several highly homologous variants. Disease-linked clones were CD8+ and relatively rare in peripheral blood. Earlier authors reported some of these motif variants in reactive arthritis synovial fluid and blood.

The TCR beta libraries were generated through quantitative 5'-RACE incorporating molecular barcodes. TCRdb independently ran MiXCR on the 5' RACE reads; one entry per CDR3 protein. The sample lists under 950,000 distinct CDR3 sequences, around 20% occurring once. Per germline, CDR1 SGHVS and CDR2 FQNEAQ. The CDR3 length is 16 residues, termini included. The clonotype originates from a male donor with ankylosing spondylitis. The rearrangement uses TRBV7-8 and TRBJ2-7; the table's D call, TRBD2, was not checked against the DNA. The sequenced sample consisted of blood, either unsorted or a sorted T cell fraction (not recorded which). The CDR3 loop reads CASSVASGTSGVGTYF.